This TCR beta chain was captured by sequencing in a study of beta chain features in type 1 diabetes. Broader study findings: Type 1 diabetes patients had TCRB CDR3s that were shorter (moderately but significantly so) in all four CD4+ subsets.

This clone was seen ten or more times. As yet, its antigen is unknown. Expressed TCRB transcripts were sequenced because the entire RNA isolate underwent reverse transcription. TCRdb's copy holds only in-frame clones and misses some; the assay was immunoSEQ multiplex PCR. The sample has fewer than 150,000 clones; about 7% are singletons. The germline CDR1 and CDR2 sequences are SGHTA and FQGNSA. The CDR3 has 14 residues. V shed 6 bases and J shed 5 bases, with 14 bases lying between them. V and J are TRBV7-2 and TRBJ2-1; possible D gene TRBD2, 6 bases. The sample taken for sequencing was central memory CD4+ T cells from blood. The sequence derives from a woman in her 30s in good health. In DNA, the CDR3 is TGTGCCAGCAGATCAGGACTATCCAACAATGAGCAGTTCTTC. Translating it yields CASRSGLSNNEQFF.